The next 9 T cell receptor beta chains were all read from a single sample in a study of blood T cell repertoires in COVID-19. Sequencing was performed with immunoSEQ multiplex PCR; in TCRdb, only in-frame clones are kept and a portion is missing. The profile covers about 410,000 clones, with around 92% appearing a single time and approximately 1.5% taken by the ten largest. The sequencing input was PBMCs or T cells enriched from blood (not recorded which). Receptor source: a woman aged 25 to 39 who had recovered from COVID-19.

The CDR3 loop is CASSQVSGGVYSAYGYTF. For the CDR3, the DNA is TGTGCCAGCAGCCAAGTGTCAGGGGGCGTTTATAGCGCCTATGGCTACACCTTC. The rearrangement joins TRBV3-1 (or the pseudogene TRBV3-2) to TRBJ1-2, with TRBD1 matching over 8 bases. Germline assignment: CDR1 LGHDT and CDR2 YNNKEL (reference sequence). The trim removed 1 base at V and 4 bases at J, leaving 14 bases unmatched. CDR3 length: 18 residues.

The chain employs TRBV7-3 and TRBJ2-2, with 12 nucleotides matching TRBD2. CDR1 and CDR2 from the germline V gene are SGHTA and FQGTGA. This CDR3 contains 17 residues. V was clipped by 5 bases and J by 0 bases; unmatched bases: 4. CDR3 protein: CASSLTSGSANTGELFF. Here the CDR3 DNA reads TGTGCCAGCAGCCTGACTAGCGGGAGCGCGAACACCGGGGAGCTGTTTTTT.

A single count supports this clone. The rearrangement joins TRBV4-3 to TRBJ1-1; D is possibly TRBD1 (5 bases). The CDR3 has 12 residues. The V gene's germline CDR1 is LGHNA and CDR2 YSLEER. The V end lost 2 bases, the J end lost 5 bases, and 6 bases lay between the germline ends. CDR3 region: CASSQTGTEAFF. The CDR3 DNA reads TGCGCCAGCAGCCAAACAGGTACTGAAGCTTTCTTT.

This clone was detected only a few times. This sequence joins TRBV12-5 and TRBJ2-7, with a possible D match to TRBD2 (5 bases). This CDR3 has 12 residues. Per the germline V gene, CDR1 is LGHNT and CDR2 is FRNRAP. V was pared by 3 bases and J by 5 bases, with 8 bases between. CDR3 DNA sequence: TGTGCTAGTGGTTTTGGACTGCACGAGCAGTACTTC. Protein: CASGFGLHEQYF.

This chain uses TRBV29-1 with TRBJ2-1, with no clear D. Germline CDR1 and CDR2: SQVTM and ANQGSEA. CDR3 length: 12 amino acids. Trimming cost V 6 bases and J 8 bases, with 14 bases left between them. The CDR3 is CSVPWAYHEQFF. In DNA, the CDR3 is TGCAGCGTGCCCTGGGCGTACCATGAGCAGTTCTTC.

The V call is TRBV5-4, the J call TRBJ1-1; 7 bases fit TRBD1. The CDR3 covers 18 residues. The V gene end was trimmed by 0 bases and the J gene end by 1 base; junction bases not matched to a gene: 12. Per the germline V gene, CDR1 is SGHNT and CDR2 is YYREEE (reference sequence). The CDR3, as DNA: TGTGCCAGCAGCTTGGGGTTTGGAGACAGGGTCGGGAACACTGAAGCTTTCTTT. Translating it yields CASSLGFGDRVGNTEAFF.

The CDR3 DNA follows: TGTGCCAGCAGCAATGGGGACAGGGGGCGTTGGGACCCCTACGAGCAGTACTTC. Protein: CASSNGDRGRWDPYEQYF. This chain connects TRBV14 to TRBJ2-7; TRBD1 aligns across 12 bases. Per germline, CDR1 SGHDN and CDR2 FVKESK. CDR3 size: 18 residues. The V segment lost 5 bases and the J segment 2 bases; nucleotides outside the gene matches: 13.

This chain links TRBV6-5 with TRBJ1-1; 7 nucleotides match TRBD1. V lost 2 bases to trimming and J lost 5 bases; unmatched junction nucleotides: 5. This CDR3 is 14 amino acids long. Germline CDR1 reads MNHEY; CDR2 reads SVGAGI. CDR3 region: CASSYQGGYTEAFF. CDR3 in DNA: TGTGCCAGCAGTTACCAGGGGGGATATACTGAAGCTTTCTTT.

This clone was detected once. The CDR3 spells CASSGTRGSNQPQHF. Here the CDR3 DNA reads TGTGCCAGTAGTGGAACCAGGGGAAGCAATCAGCCCCAGCATTTT. V usage is TRBV19 and J usage is TRBJ1-5, with a tentative D call TRBD1 (6 bases). V dropped 5 bases and J dropped 1 base, with 12 bases sitting between them. This CDR3 contains 15 residues. Germline-derived CDR1 and CDR2 are LNHDA and SQIVND (reference sequence).